Each of the 10 T cell receptor beta chains below was sequenced from the same sample in a study of technical replicates of blood from a handful of donors. The data were produced by immunoSEQ multiplex PCR, yet TCRdb's version contains in-frame clones alone and is incomplete. Of tens of thousands of clones listed, around 85% are singletons. Input material: PBMCs. The receptors originated from a human donor in good health. Some clones in this sample may be carry-over from other donors' samples.

The chain combines TRBV6-1 with TRBJ2-7, with 11 bases identical to TRBD2. The CDR3 sequence is 14 residues long. V was pared by 3 bases and J by 4 bases, with 2 bases of the junction left unmatched. CDR1 and CDR2 from the germline V gene are MNHNS and SASEGT. This CDR3 is CASSDTSGRYEQYF. Written as DNA, the CDR3 is TGTGCCAGCAGTGATACTAGCGGGAGATACGAGCAGTACTTC.

This clone was seen a single time. The J gene is TRBJ2-7, the V gene TRBV14, with D maybe TRBD2 (5 bases). This CDR3 region has 15 residues. The V and J ends lost 3 bases and 6 bases respectively, with 18 bases between them. The V gene's germline CDR1 is SGHDN and CDR2 FVKESK. This CDR3 is CASSQLRVARGEQYF. The CDR3 DNA follows: TGTGCCAGCAGCCAGTTGAGGGTAGCCCGGGGCGAGCAGTACTTC.

This rearrangement joins TRBV7-7 to TRBJ2-1; 13 bases are a match to TRBD2. The germline gives CDR1 SSHAT, CDR2 FNYEAQ (reference sequence). With 5 bases clipped from V and 7 bases from J, the junction kept 2 bases outside the gene matches. The CDR3 has 14 residues. CDR3 coding DNA: TGTGCCAGCAGCGTGGGACTAGCGGGGAATGAGCAGTTCTTC. It encodes CASSVGLAGNEQFF.

In this sample, this clone turned up many times. CDR3 region: CASTTTSGVWKQYF. In DNA, the CDR3 is TGTGCCAGCACCACGACTAGCGGGGTGTGGAAGCAGTACTTC. This chain links TRBV28 with TRBJ2-7, with 11 bases aligning to TRBD2. Germline CDR1 MDHEN, CDR2 SYDVKM. Germline trimming cut 7 bases from V and 8 bases from J; bases unmatched to any gene: 10. The CDR3 sequence is 14 residues long. The whole variable domain, filled in from reference TRBV28 and TRBJ2-7, reads DVKVTQSSRYLVKRTGEKVFLECVQDMDHENMFWYRQDPGLGLRLIYFSYDVKMKEKGDIPEGYSVSREKKERFSLILESASTNQTSMYLCASTTTSGVWKQYFGPGTRLTVT.

The table lists this clone with many counts. The chain recombines TRBV4-2 with TRBJ2-1, with D perhaps matching TRBD1 (6 bases). Germline assignment: CDR1 LGHNA and CDR2 YNFKEQ. Trimming took off 3 bases at V and 4 bases at J, with 7 bases between the two ends. This CDR3 is built from 13 residues. The CDR3 DNA is TGTGCCAGCAGCCAGGGACAATACAATGAGCAGTTCTTC. Its protein is CASSQGQYNEQFF.

Only one count was recorded for this clone. The chain joins TRBV7-6 to TRBJ1-5, with TRBD1 matching over 9 bases. Germline CDR1 and CDR2: SGHVS and FNYEAQ. The V gene end was trimmed by 6 bases and the J gene end by 3 bases; junction bases not matched to a gene: 3. The CDR3 consists of 14 residues. The CDR3 reads CASSDRGSNQPQHF. CDR3 bases: TGTGCCAGCAGTGACAGGGGGTCCAATCAGCCCCAGCATTTT.

The CDR3 DNA reads as TGTGCCAGCAAGGTTAGCGAGAGAATGAGGAATGAGCAGTTCTTC. Translation: CASKVSERMRNEQFF. The rearrangement uses TRBV27 and TRBJ2-1; D is possibly TRBD2 (5 bases). Germline V gives CDR1 MNHEY, CDR2 SMNVEV (reference sequence). Trimming stripped 7 bases from V and 7 bases from J, with 20 bases between. This CDR3 region has 15 residues.

The V call is TRBV2, the J call TRBJ1-5; the match to TRBD1 covers 10 bases. The ends lost 4 bases at V and 8 bases at J; junction bases unmatched: 5. The length of the CDR3 is 14 residues. Germline CDR1 SNHLY, CDR2 FYNNEI. CDR3 nucleotides: TGTGCCAGCAGTGCCGACAGGGGGCGTGAGCCCCAGCATTTT. Encoded protein: CASSADRGREPQHF.

This sequence joins TRBV11-3 and TRBJ2-3; tentative D call: TRBD1 (6 bases). This CDR3 has 14 amino acids. Germline assignment: CDR1 SGHNT and CDR2 YENEEA. With 5 bases removed from V and 4 bases from J, the gap between germline ends came to 13 bases. CDR3 sequence: CASSAKWGPDTQYF. As DNA, the CDR3 is TGTGCCAGCAGCGCTAAGTGGGGGCCAGATACGCAGTATTTT. Full variable domain (remainder filled in from reference TRBV11-3 and TRBJ2-3): EAGVVQSPRYKIIEKKQPVAFWCNPISGHNTLYWYLQNLGQGPELLIRYENEEAVDDSQLPKDRFSAERLKGVDSTLKIQPAELGDSAVYLCASSAKWGPDTQYFGPGTRLTVL.

The CDR3 loop reads CASSPQRMRDTEAFF. DNA for the CDR3: TGTGCCAGCTCACCCCAGAGGATGAGAGACACTGAAGCTTTCTTT. This chain uses TRBV18 with TRBJ1-1; no reliable D call. V lost 3 bases, J lost 3 bases, and 14 bases lay in between. The CDR3 sequence is 15 residues long. Germline CDR1 KGHSH, CDR2 LQKENI. The full variable domain, with the rest looked up from reference TRBV18 and TRBJ1-1, is NAGVMQNPRHLVRRRGQEARLRCSPMKGHSHVYWYRQLPEEGLKFMVYLQKENIIDESGMPKERFSAEFPKEGPSILRIQQVVRGDSAAYFCASSPQRMRDTEAFFGQGTRLTVV.